This T cell receptor (beta chain) comes out of a study of cytomegalovirus exposure and HLA in healthy donors. A multiplex PCR was run with 60 Vbeta primers and 13 Jbeta primers. Sequencing used immunoSEQ multiplex PCR; TCRdb keeps in-frame clones, though not all of them. The data show around 150,000 clones, about 80% seen once. V was pared by 2 bases and J by 5 bases, with 16 bases between. Germline V gene lookup returns CDR1 SGHVS and CDR2 FQNEAQ. The CDR3 runs to 16 residues. Overall study findings and caveats: Researchers had no immune exposure information except CMV serostatus available. The classifier was said to identify cytomegalovirus status with high specificity and sensitivity.

This clone was counted between two and nine times. Its antigen remains unknown. Source material: PBMCs. The sequence came from a male donor in good health and CMV-seronegative. The chain couples TRBV7-8 to TRBJ2-1; D may be TRBD2 (6 bases). This CDR3 is CASSLNPASANNEQFF. In DNA form, the CDR3 reads TGTGCCAGCAGCTTAAACCCTGCTAGCGCAAACAATGAGCAGTTCTTC.